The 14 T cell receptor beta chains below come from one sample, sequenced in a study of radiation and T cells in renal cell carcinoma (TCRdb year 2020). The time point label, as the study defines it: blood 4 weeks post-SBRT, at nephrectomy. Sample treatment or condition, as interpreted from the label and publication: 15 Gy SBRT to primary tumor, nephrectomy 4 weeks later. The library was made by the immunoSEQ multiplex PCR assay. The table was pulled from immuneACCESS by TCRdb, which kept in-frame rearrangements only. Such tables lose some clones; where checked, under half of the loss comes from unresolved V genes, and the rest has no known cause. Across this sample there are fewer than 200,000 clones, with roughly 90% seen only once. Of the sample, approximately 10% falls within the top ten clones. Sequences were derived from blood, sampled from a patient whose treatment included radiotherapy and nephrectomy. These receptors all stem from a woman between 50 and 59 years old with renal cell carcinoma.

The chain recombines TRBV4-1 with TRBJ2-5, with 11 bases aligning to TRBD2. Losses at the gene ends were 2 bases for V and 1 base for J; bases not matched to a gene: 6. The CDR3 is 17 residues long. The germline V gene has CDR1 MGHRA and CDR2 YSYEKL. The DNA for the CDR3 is TGCGCCAGCAGCCAATCCAGGACTAGCGGGCCCCAAGAGACCCAGTACTTC. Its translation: CASSQSRTSGPQETQYF.

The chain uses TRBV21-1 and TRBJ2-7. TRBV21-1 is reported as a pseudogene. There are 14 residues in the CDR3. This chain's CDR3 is CARRVKRGVGEQYF. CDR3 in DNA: TGTGCCAGGAGGGTTAAAAGGGGAGTCGGCGAGCAGTACTTC.

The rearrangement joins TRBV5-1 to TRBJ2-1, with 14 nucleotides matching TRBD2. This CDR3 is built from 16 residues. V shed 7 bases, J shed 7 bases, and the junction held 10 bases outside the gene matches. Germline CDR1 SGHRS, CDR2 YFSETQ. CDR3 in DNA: TGCGCCAGCGCAGATCTGACTAGCGGGGGGGCAAATGAGCAGTTCTTC. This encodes CASADLTSGGANEQFF.

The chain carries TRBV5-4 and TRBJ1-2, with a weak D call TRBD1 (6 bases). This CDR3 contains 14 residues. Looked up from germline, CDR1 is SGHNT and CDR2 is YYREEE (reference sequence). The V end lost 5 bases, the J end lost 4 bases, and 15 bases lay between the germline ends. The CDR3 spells CASRPRQAGYGYTF. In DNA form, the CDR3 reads TGTGCCAGCAGACCAAGACAGGCGGGCTATGGCTACACCTTC.

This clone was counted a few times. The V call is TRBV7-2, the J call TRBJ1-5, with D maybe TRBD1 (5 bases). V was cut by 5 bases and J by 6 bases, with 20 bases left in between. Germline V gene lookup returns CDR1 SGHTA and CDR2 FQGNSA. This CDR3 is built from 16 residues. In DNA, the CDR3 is TGTGCCAGCAGCCTCTACGGTGGGCAGGGAGCTCAGCCCCAGCATTTT. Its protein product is CASSLYGGQGAQPQHF.

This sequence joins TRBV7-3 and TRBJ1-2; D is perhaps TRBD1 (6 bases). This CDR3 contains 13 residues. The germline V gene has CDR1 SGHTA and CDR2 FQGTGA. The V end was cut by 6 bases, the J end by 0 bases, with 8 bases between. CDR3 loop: CASSKGANYGYTF. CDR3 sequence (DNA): TGTGCCAGCAGTAAGGGGGCTAACTATGGCTACACCTTC.

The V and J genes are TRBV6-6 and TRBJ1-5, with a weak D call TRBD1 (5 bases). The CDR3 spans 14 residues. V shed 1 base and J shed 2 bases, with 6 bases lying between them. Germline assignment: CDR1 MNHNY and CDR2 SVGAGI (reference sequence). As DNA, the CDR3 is TGTGCCAGCAGTTACTTACAGGGCAATCAGCCCCAGCATTTT. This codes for CASSYLQGNQPQHF.

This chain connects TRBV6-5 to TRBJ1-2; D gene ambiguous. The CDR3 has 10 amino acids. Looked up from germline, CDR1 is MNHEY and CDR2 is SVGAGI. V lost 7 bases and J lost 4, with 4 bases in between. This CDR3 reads CASIGYGYTF. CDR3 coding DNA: TGTGCCAGCATAGGCTATGGCTACACCTTC.

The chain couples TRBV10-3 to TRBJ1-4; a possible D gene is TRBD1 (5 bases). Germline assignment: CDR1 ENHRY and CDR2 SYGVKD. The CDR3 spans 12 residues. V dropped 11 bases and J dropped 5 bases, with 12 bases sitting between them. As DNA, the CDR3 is TGTGCCGCTCGGGACGAAAATGAAAAACTGTTTTTT. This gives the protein CAARDENEKLFF.

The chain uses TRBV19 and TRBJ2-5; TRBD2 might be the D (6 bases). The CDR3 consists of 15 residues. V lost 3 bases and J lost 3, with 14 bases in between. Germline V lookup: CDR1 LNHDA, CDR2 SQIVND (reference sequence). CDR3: CASSMLGTGEETQYF. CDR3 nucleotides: TGTGCCAGTAGTATGCTCGGGACTGGGGAAGAGACCCAGTACTTC.

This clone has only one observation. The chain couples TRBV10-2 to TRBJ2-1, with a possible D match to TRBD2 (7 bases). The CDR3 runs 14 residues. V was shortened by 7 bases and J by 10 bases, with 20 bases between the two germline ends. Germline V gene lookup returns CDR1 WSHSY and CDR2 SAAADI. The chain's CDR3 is CASKGGGGPLEQFF. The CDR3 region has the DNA TGCGCCAGCAAGGGCGGGGGCGGCCCTTTAGAGCAGTTCTTC.

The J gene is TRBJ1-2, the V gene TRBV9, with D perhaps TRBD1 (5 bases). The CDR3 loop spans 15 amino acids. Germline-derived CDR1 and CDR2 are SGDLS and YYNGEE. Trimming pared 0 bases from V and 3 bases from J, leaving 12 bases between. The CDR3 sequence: CASSVDRGRDYGYTF. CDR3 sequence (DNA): TGTGCCAGCAGCGTAGATCGGGGGAGGGACTATGGCTACACCTTC.

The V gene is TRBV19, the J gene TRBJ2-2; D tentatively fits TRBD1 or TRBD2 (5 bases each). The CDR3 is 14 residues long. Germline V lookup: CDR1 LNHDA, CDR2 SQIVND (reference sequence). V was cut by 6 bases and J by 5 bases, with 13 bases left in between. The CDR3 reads CASRGSGRTGELFF. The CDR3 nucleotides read TGTGCCAGTAGAGGGTCGGGGCGTACCGGGGAGCTGTTTTTT. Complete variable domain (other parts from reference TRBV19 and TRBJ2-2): DGGITQSPKYLFRKEGQNVTLSCEQNLNHDAMYWYRQDPGQGLRLIYYSQIVNDFQKGDIAEGYSVSREKKESFPLTVTSAQKNPTAFYLCASRGSGRTGELFFGEGSRLTVL.

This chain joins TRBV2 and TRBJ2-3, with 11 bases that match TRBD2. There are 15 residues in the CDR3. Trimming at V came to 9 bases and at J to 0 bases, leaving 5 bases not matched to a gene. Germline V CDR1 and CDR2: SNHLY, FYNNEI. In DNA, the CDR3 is TGTGCCAGGGTACTAGCGGGAGCTAGCACAGATACGCAGTATTTT. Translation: CARVLAGASTDTQYF.